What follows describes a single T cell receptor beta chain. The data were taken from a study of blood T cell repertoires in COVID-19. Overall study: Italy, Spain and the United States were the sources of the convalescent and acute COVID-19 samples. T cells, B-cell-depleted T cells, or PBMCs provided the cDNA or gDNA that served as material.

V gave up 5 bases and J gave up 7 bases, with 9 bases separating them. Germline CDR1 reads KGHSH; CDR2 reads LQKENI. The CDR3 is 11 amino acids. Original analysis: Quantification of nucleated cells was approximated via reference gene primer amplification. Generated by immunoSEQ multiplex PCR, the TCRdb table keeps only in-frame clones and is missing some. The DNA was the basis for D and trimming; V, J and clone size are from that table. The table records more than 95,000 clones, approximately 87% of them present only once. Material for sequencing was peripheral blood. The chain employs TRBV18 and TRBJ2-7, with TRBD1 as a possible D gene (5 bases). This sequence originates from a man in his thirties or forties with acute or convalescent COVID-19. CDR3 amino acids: CASSSRQEQYF. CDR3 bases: TGTGCCAGCTCATCCCGACAGGAGCAGTACTTC.